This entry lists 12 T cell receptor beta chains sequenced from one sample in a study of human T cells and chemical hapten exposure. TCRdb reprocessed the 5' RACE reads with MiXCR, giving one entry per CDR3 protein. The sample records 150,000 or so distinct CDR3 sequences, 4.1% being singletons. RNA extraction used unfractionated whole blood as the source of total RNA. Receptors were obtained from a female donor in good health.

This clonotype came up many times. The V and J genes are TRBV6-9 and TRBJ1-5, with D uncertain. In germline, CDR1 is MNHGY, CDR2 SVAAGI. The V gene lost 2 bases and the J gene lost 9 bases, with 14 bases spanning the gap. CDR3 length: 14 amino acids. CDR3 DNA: TGTGCCAGCAGTTATCCCCCTGACCATCGGCCCCAGCATTTT. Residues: CASSYPPDHRPQHF.

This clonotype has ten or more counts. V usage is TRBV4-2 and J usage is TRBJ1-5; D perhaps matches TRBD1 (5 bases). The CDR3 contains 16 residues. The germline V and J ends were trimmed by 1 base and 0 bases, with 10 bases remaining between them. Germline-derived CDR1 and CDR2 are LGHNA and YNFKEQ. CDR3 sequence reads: CASSQVGRDSNQPQHF. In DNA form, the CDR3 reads TGTGCCAGCAGCCAAGTTGGCAGGGATAGCAATCAGCCCCAGCATTTT.

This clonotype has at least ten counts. This CDR3 reads CASSLVPQGPNQPQHF. Here the CDR3 DNA reads TGCGCCAGCAGCTTGGTGCCTCAGGGGCCTAATCAGCCCCAGCATTTT. The V call is TRBV5-1, the J call TRBJ1-5; TRBD1 might be the D (6 bases). The V end lost 0 bases, the J end lost 4 bases, and 14 bases lay between the germline ends. The CDR3 is 16 residues long. Germline values: CDR1 SGHRS, CDR2 YFSETQ.

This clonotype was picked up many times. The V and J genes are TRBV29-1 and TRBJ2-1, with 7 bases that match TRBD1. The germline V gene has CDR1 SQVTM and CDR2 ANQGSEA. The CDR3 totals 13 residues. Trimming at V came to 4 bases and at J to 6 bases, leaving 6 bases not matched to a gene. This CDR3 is CSVVQGSGNEQFF. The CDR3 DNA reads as TGCAGCGTTGTACAGGGGTCGGGCAATGAGCAGTTCTTC.

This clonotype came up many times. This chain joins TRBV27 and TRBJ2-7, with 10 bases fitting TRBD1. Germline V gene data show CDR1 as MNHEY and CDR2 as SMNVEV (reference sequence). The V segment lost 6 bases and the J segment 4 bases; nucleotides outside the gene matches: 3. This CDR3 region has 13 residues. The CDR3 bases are TGTGCCAGCAGGGGACAGGGGAGGTACGAGCAGTACTTC. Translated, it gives CASRGQGRYEQYF.

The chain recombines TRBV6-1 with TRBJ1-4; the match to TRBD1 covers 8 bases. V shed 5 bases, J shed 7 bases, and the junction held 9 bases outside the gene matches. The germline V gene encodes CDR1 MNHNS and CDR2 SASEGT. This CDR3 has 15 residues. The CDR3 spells CASSPHRGTFEKLFF. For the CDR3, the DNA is TGTGCCAGCAGTCCCCACAGGGGGACCTTTGAAAAACTGTTTTTT.

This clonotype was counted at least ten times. The chain's CDR3 is CSASRADNTDTQYF. The DNA of the CDR3 is TGCAGTGCTAGTCGGGCGGACAACACAGATACGCAGTATTTT. J is TRBJ2-3 and V is TRBV20-1, with D possibly TRBD1 on 5 matching bases. Looked up from germline, CDR1 is DFQATT and CDR2 is SNEGSKA (reference sequence). The CDR3 covers 14 residues. V was pared by 3 bases and J by 2 bases, with 12 bases between.

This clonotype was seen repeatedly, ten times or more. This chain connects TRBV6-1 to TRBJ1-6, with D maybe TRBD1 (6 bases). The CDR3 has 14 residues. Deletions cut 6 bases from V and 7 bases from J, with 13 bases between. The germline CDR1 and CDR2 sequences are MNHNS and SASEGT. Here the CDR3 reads CASRTDSRNSPLHF. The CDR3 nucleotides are TGTGCCAGCAGGACGGACAGCCGAAATTCACCCCTCCACTTT.

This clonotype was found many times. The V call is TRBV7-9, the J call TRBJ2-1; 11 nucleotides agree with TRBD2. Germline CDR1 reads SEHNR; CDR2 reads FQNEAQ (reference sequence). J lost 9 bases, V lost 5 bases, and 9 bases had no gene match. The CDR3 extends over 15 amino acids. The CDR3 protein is CASSKGLADFAEQFF. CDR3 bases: TGTGCCAGCAGCAAGGGACTAGCGGATTTTGCTGAGCAGTTCTTC.

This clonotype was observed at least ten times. This CDR3 reads CASRDLGQGNSPLHF. The CDR3 DNA follows: TGTGCCAGCAGGGACCTGGGACAGGGTAATTCACCCCTCCACTTT. The gene calls are TRBV12-3 or TRBV12-4 and TRBJ1-6, with TRBD1 matching 9 bases. The CDR3 sequence is 15 residues long. Trimming took 6 bases from V and 6 from J; bases not matched to a gene: 6.

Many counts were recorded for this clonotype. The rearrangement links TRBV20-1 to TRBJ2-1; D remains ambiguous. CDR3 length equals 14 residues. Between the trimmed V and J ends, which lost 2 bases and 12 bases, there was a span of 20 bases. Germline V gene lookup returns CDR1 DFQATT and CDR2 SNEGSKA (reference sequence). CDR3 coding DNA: TGCAGTGCTAGAACGAGTAAGCTAATGAGTGGGCAGTTCTTC. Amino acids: CSARTSKLMSGQFF.

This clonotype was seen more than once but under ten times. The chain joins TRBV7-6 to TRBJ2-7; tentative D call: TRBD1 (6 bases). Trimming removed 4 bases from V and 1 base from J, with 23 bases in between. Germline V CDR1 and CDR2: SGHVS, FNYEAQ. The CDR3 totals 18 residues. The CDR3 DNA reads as TGTGCCAGCAGCTCCTTCCCACGGGACATAACCCGATCCTACGAGCAGTACTTC. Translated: CASSSFPRDITRSYEQYF. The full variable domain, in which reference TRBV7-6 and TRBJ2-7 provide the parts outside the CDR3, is GAGVSQSPRYKVTKRGQDVALRCDPISGHVSLYWYRQALGQGPEFLTYFNYEAQQDKSGLPNDRFSAERPEGSISTLTIQRTEQRDSAMYRCASSSFPRDITRSYEQYFGPGTRLTVT.